Included here is one TCR beta chain sequence, with context. The antigen remains unidentified. TCRdb re-called the reads through MiXCR, storing one row per CDR3 protein. The repertoire includes hundreds of thousands of distinct CDR3 sequences, approximately 32% of them detected once, and roughly an eighth sits in the top ten. Germline CDR1 LNHDA, CDR2 SQIVND (reference sequence). This CDR3 comprises 21 residues. J was trimmed by 0 bases and V by 3 bases; bases with no gene match: 13. This sample stems from a study of T cell repertoires in cytomegalovirus infection. The study, taken as a whole, reports: Identification of carriers of CMV plus the relevant HLA was achieved through cumulative public TCR beta family frequency. Within the response measured ex vivo, HLA-C-restricted CMV-specific TCR beta clonotypes were dominant.

This sequence originates from a human donor in good health (CMV status not recorded). Some clones in this sample may be carry-over from other donors' samples. The sequences come from cultured CD8+ T cells from PBMCs, collected from culture after CMV antigen stimulation. The chain joins TRBV19 to TRBJ2-1, with 14 bases that match TRBD2. The CDR3 reads CASSIAGSGTSGGSSYNEQFF. The CDR3 nucleotides read TGTGCCAGTAGTATCGCCGGCTCCGGGACTAGCGGGGGAAGCTCCTACAATGAGCAGTTCTTC.